Presented here are 24 T cell receptor beta chains from one specimen sequenced in a study of T cell repertoires in cytomegalovirus infection. TCRdb reprocessed the reads with MiXCR, giving one entry per CDR3 protein. The sample shows tens of thousands of distinct CDR3 sequences, over 3.5% of them seen only once. Sequencing was carried out using PBMCs. All receptors come from a human donor in good health (CMV status not recorded). Some clones in this sample may be carry-over from other donors' samples.

This clonotype was detected many times. The chain combines TRBV7-2 with TRBJ1-2; 9 positions agree with TRBD1. V lost 5 bases and J lost 5; bases outside the gene matches: 6. The CDR3 runs 14 residues. Germline loops: CDR1 SGHTA, CDR2 FQGNSA. In DNA form, the CDR3 reads TGTGCCAGCAGCCCCGGGACAGGGCGGTATGGCTACACCTTC. Protein sequence: CASSPGTGRYGYTF.

This clonotype occurred many times. The J gene is TRBJ1-6, the V gene TRBV2; D not certain. With 5 bases removed from V and 9 bases from J, the gap between germline ends came to 11 bases. This CDR3 spans 13 amino acids. Germline assignment: CDR1 SNHLY and CDR2 FYNNEI. In DNA form, the CDR3 reads TGTGCCAGCAGTACTCCGATGACTTCACCCCTCCACTTT. It encodes CASSTPMTSPLHF. Together with reference TRBV2 and TRBJ1-6, the CDR3 gives the full variable domain: EPEVTQTPSHQVTQMGQEVILRCVPISNHLYFYWYRQILGQKVEFLVSFYNNEISEKSEIFDDQFSVERPDGSNFTLKIRSTKLEDSAMYFCASSTPMTSPLHFGNGTRLTVT.

This clonotype was seen many times. This chain uses TRBV19 with TRBJ2-2; unclear D gene. Trimming removed 8 bases from V and 7 bases from J, with 14 bases in between. This CDR3 region has 13 residues. Germline values: CDR1 LNHDA, CDR2 SQIVND (reference sequence). Here the CDR3 reads CASGVENYGELFF. The CDR3 DNA is TGTGCCAGTGGCGTGGAGAACTACGGGGAGCTGTTTTTT.

This clonotype was counted many times. The V and J genes are TRBV7-2 and TRBJ2-2; D remains unclear. The CDR3 has 11 residues. Trimming shortened V by 2 bases and J by 8 bases, and 3 bases separated the two germline ends. Germline CDR1 SGHTA, CDR2 FQGNSA. This chain's CDR3 is CASSLRGELFF. CDR3 sequence (DNA): TGTGCCAGCAGCTTACGGGGGGAGCTGTTTTTT.

This clonotype has a count of ten or more. The chain links TRBV6-2 or TRBV6-3 to TRBJ1-5; D is ambiguous. The ends were cut back, 6 bases at V and 2 bases at J, with 8 bases in the middle. The germline gives CDR1 MNHEY, CDR2 SVGEGT. CDR3 size: 13 residues. CDR3 protein: CASRWAGNQPQHF. The CDR3 nucleotides read TGTGCCAGCAGATGGGCAGGCAATCAGCCCCAGCATTTT.

This clonotype was recorded many times. The chain links TRBV7-2 to TRBJ2-7; TRBD1 matches 7 bases. The junction had 9 bases not matched to a gene; V was cut back by 1 base and J by 3 bases. This CDR3 spans 16 amino acids. The germline gives CDR1 SGHTA, CDR2 FQGNSA. As DNA, the CDR3 is TGTGCCAGCAGCTTAGATAGGGGGCAGGGAAGCTACGAGCAGTACTTC. Amino acids: CASSLDRGQGSYEQYF. Variable domain in full (rest from reference TRBV7-2 and TRBJ2-7): GAGVSQSPSNKVTEKGKDVELRCDPISGHTALYWYRQSLGQGLEFLIYFQGNSAPDKSGLPSDRFSAERTGGSVSTLTIQRTQQEDSAVYLCASSLDRGQGSYEQYFGPGTRLTVT.

This clonotype has a count of ten or more. The chain carries TRBV7-8 and TRBJ2-7; maybe TRBD1 (5 bases). The CDR3 has 15 amino acids. Germline lookup yields CDR1 SGHVS and CDR2 FQNEAQ. V lost 0 bases, J lost 6 bases, and 15 bases lay in between. CDR3 loop: CASSLAGRVVFEQYF. CDR3 bases: TGTGCCAGCAGCTTAGCGGGCAGGGTGGTCTTCGAGCAGTACTTC.

In its sample, this clonotype was seen a few times. The CDR3 coding sequence is TGTGCCAGCAGCTTAATCGCGGGAGACACAGATACGCAGTATTTT. Its protein product is CASSLIAGDTDTQYF. This chain uses TRBV7-3 with TRBJ2-3; 7 positions agree with TRBD2. This CDR3 has 15 amino acids. V shed 1 base, J shed 2 bases, and the junction held 3 bases outside the gene matches. CDR1 is SGHTA and CDR2 is FQGTGA in the germline V gene.

This clonotype was counted ten times or more. The chain recombines TRBV28 with TRBJ1-1; 9 nucleotides align to TRBD1. The CDR3 sequence is 16 residues long. Germline assignment: CDR1 MDHEN and CDR2 SYDVKM. J lost 0 bases, V lost 3 bases, and 5 bases had no gene match. CDR3 DNA sequence: TGTGCCAGCAGTTTGGACAGGGGAGGCATGAACACTGAAGCTTTCTTT. Protein: CASSLDRGGMNTEAFF. Together with reference TRBV28 and TRBJ1-1, the CDR3 gives the full variable domain: DVKVTQSSRYLVKRTGEKVFLECVQDMDHENMFWYRQDPGLGLRLIYFSYDVKMKEKGDIPEGYSVSREKKERFSLILESASTNQTSMYLCASSLDRGGMNTEAFFGQGTRLTVV.

V usage is TRBV19 and J usage is TRBJ1-5, with D hard to call. Per the germline V gene, CDR1 is LNHDA and CDR2 is SQIVND (reference sequence). V lost 7 bases and J lost 4, with 14 bases in between. The CDR3 has 14 residues. The CDR3 protein is CASKGPGGNQPQHF. CDR3 sequence (DNA): TGTGCCAGTAAAGGTCCGGGAGGTAATCAGCCCCAGCATTTT.

This clonotype was observed at least ten times. The chain recombines TRBV18 with TRBJ1-1, with D hard to call. Germline CDR1 KGHSH, CDR2 LQKENI. V lost 2 bases and J lost 7, with 5 bases in between. This CDR3 comprises 11 residues. In DNA form, the CDR3 reads TGTGCCAGCTCACCAGTAGGTGAAGCTTTCTTT. Amino acids: CASSPVGEAFF.

This clonotype showed up many times. The V call is TRBV7-6, the J call TRBJ1-1; D not resolved. Germline V lookup: CDR1 SGHVS, CDR2 FNYEAQ. The CDR3 extends over 13 amino acids. Trimming shortened V by 2 bases and J by 1 base, and 5 bases separated the two germline ends. CDR3 residues: CASSLPPNTEAFF. Written as DNA, the CDR3 is TGTGCCAGCAGCTTACCGCCGAACACTGAAGCTTTCTTT. The full variable domain, its missing parts supplied by reference TRBV7-6 and TRBJ1-1, is GAGVSQSPRYKVTKRGQDVALRCDPISGHVSLYWYRQALGQGPEFLTYFNYEAQQDKSGLPNDRFSAERPEGSISTLTIQRTEQRDSAMYRCASSLPPNTEAFFGQGTRLTVV.

There are a few counts of this clonotype. V gene TRBV20-1 combines with J gene TRBJ1-5; D might be TRBD1 (6 bases). The germline V gene has CDR1 DFQATT and CDR2 SNEGSKA (reference sequence). The CDR3 runs to 13 residues. The germline V and J ends were trimmed by 4 bases and 3 bases, with 10 bases remaining between them. CDR3 nucleotide sequence: TGCAGTGCTACTGACAGGCACAATCAGCCCCAGCATTTT. Its protein product is CSATDRHNQPQHF.

This clonotype has ten or more counts. V gene TRBV7-2 combines with J gene TRBJ1-2; 7 bases are a match to TRBD1. V lost 4 bases, J lost 4 bases, and 9 bases stayed unmatched. The CDR3 has 15 residues. Germline CDR1 reads SGHTA; CDR2 reads FQGNSA. This CDR3 is CASSSGTVTAYGYTF. The CDR3 DNA follows: TGTGCCAGCAGCTCTGGGACAGTTACAGCCTATGGCTACACCTTC.

This clonotype was recorded many times. V is TRBV5-6 and J is TRBJ2-7, with 9 bases that match TRBD2. Per the germline V gene, CDR1 is SGHDT and CDR2 is YYEEEE. V dropped 0 bases and J dropped 7; count of bases not matched to a gene: 5. CDR3 size: 14 residues. In nucleotides, the CDR3 is TGTGCCAGCAGCTTGGACCTAGCGGGAACAGAGCAGTACTTC. Its translation is CASSLDLAGTEQYF.

J is TRBJ2-1 and V is TRBV7-2; TRBD2 matches 8 bases. V shed 5 bases and J 1 base; nucleotides not matched to a gene: 16. CDR3 size: 19 residues. Germline CDR1 SGHTA, CDR2 FQGNSA. CDR3 region: CASSRRVSGTLSSYNEQFF. The CDR3 DNA reads TGTGCCAGCAGCCGCCGGGTTAGCGGGACACTCAGTTCCTACAATGAGCAGTTCTTC. Variable domain in full (rest from reference TRBV7-2 and TRBJ2-1): GAGVSQSPSNKVTEKGKDVELRCDPISGHTALYWYRQSLGQGLEFLIYFQGNSAPDKSGLPSDRFSAERTGGSVSTLTIQRTQQEDSAVYLCASSRRVSGTLSSYNEQFFGPGTRLTVL.

This clonotype was counted ten times or more. The V call is TRBV6-5, the J call TRBJ2-5; D uncertain. The V end was cut by 1 base, the J end by 4 bases, with 10 bases between. The CDR3 has 14 amino acids. Germline loops: CDR1 MNHEY, CDR2 SVGAGI. For the CDR3, the DNA is TGTGCCAGCAGTTACTGGGCTAGACGAGAGACCCAGTACTTC. Residues: CASSYWARRETQYF.

This clonotype was counted many times. This chain joins TRBV6-8 and TRBJ1-5; D remains ambiguous. V lost 5 bases and J 0 bases, leaving 11 bases between the germline ends. The CDR3 sequence is 15 residues long. Germline CDR1 MNHGY, CDR2 SAAAGT. The CDR3 sequence is CASSAGLYSNQPQHF. DNA of the CDR3: TGTGCCAGCAGTGCAGGCCTCTATAGCAATCAGCCCCAGCATTTT.

The V gene is TRBV7-2, the J gene TRBJ2-1; D is unclear. V was pared by 0 bases and J by 6 bases, with 6 bases between. Germline V gene data show CDR1 as SGHTA and CDR2 as FQGNSA. The CDR3 has 13 amino acids. The CDR3 sequence: CASSLALPNEQFF. CDR3 in DNA: TGTGCCAGCAGCTTAGCCCTCCCCAATGAGCAGTTCTTC.

The table lists this clonotype with many counts. The rearrangement links TRBV7-2 to TRBJ2-1; D ambiguous. V shed 6 bases and J shed 0 bases, with 12 bases lying between them. CDR1 and CDR2 (germline): SGHTA, FQGNSA. The CDR3 has 15 amino acids. The CDR3 protein is CASRPPGSSYNEQFF. The DNA for the CDR3 is TGTGCCAGCAGACCCCCCGGCAGCTCCTACAATGAGCAGTTCTTC.

This clonotype was observed many times. The rearrangement links TRBV3-1 to TRBJ1-3; no definite D call. The CDR3 length is 16 residues. Germline V CDR1 and CDR2: LGHDT, YNNKEL (reference sequence). Trimming removed 1 base from V and 7 bases from J, with 17 bases in between. CDR3: CASSQVGSGLRNTIYF. The CDR3 region has the DNA TGTGCCAGCAGCCAAGTAGGTTCGGGTTTAAGGAACACCATATATTTT.

This clonotype was recorded many times. The DNA for the CDR3 is TGTGCCAGCCAGCTCGCGGGAGTTGTCAATGAGCAGTTCTTC. Its protein is CASQLAGVVNEQFF. The chain combines TRBV6-2 or TRBV6-3 with TRBJ2-1; 7 bases map to TRBD2. The CDR3 totals 14 residues. J was trimmed by 6 bases and V by 8 bases; bases with no gene match: 10. Looked up from germline, CDR1 is MNHEY and CDR2 is SVGEGT.

This clonotype was seen many times. The gene calls are TRBV12-3 or TRBV12-4 and TRBJ2-1, with D perhaps matching TRBD1 (6 bases). The CDR3 extends over 15 amino acids. Trimming pared 5 bases from V and 0 bases from J, leaving 11 bases between. CDR3 DNA sequence: TGTGCCAGCAGTCTACAGGGAAACTCCTACAATGAGCAGTTCTTC. It codes for CASSLQGNSYNEQFF.

The table lists this clonotype with many counts. The chain uses TRBV7-3 and TRBJ2-5, with D possibly matching TRBD2 (6 bases). CDR1 and CDR2 from the germline V gene are SGHTA and FQGTGA. This CDR3 spans 13 amino acids. Trimming removed 5 bases from V and 4 bases from J, with 11 bases in between. CDR3 DNA sequence: TGTGCCAGCAGCCTCGGACTACTAGAGACCCAGTACTTC. Translation: CASSLGLLETQYF.